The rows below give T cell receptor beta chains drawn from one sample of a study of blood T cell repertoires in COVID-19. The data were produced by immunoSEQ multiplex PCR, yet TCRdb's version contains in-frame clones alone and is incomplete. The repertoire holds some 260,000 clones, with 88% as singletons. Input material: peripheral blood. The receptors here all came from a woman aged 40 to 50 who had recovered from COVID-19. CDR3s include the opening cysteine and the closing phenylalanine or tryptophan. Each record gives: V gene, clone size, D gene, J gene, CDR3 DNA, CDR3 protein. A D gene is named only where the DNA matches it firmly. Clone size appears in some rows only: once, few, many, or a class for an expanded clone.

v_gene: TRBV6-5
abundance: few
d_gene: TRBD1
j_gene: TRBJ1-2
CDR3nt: TGTGCCAGCAGTCCCCAGGGGGGCTCGGGGGGCTACACCTTC
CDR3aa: CASSPQGGSGGYTF

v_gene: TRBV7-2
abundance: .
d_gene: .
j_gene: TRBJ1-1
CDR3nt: TGTGCCAGCAGCTTAGTAGGAGGGACGAACACTGAAGCTTTCTTT
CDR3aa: CASSLVGGTNTEAFF

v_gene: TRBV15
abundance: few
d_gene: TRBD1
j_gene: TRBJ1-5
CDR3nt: TGTGCCACCAGCAGCCACAGGGGGGGAGGTCAGCCCCAGCATTTT
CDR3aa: CATSSHRGGGQPQHF

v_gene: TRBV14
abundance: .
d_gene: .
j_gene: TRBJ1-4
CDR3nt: TGTGCCAGCAGCCAAGTCTCAGGACACTCAACTAATGAAAAACTGTTTTTT
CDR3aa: CASSQVSGHSTNEKLFF

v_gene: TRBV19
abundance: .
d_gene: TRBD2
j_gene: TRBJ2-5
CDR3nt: TGTGCCAGTACCAAGCAGGCTAGCGGGAGGTGGGAGACCCAGTACTTC
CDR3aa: CASTKQASGRWETQYF

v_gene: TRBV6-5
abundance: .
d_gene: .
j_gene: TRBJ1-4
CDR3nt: TGTGCCAGCAGTTACACAAATGCGGGCCCCTATGAAAAACTGTTTTTT
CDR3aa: CASSYTNAGPYEKLFF

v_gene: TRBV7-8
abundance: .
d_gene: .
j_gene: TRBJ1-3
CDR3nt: TGTGCCAGCAGCCCCCGGCCCATACAGGGTGGAGGAAACACCATATATTTT
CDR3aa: CASSPRPIQGGGNTIYF

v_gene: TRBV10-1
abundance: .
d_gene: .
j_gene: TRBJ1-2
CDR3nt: TGCGCCAGCAGTGAATCCAGATTCTATGGCTACACCTTC
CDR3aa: CASSESRFYGYTF

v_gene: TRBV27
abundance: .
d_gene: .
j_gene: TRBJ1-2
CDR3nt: TGTGCCAGCAGGACGCCCTGGTCCCAGGGCCTTAACTATGGCTACACCTTC
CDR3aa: CASRTPWSQGLNYGYTF

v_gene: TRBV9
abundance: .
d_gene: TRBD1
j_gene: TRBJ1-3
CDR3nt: TGTGCCAGCAGCCCTCGACAGGGTAACGCTGGAAACACCATATATTTT
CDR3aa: CASSPRQGNAGNTIYF

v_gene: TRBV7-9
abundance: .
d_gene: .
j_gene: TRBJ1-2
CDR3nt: TGTGCCAGCAGCTTAGGCGGACTGACTGGTGACTACACCTTC
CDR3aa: CASSLGGLTGDYTF

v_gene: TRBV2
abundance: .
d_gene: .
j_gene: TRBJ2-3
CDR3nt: TGTGCCAGCAGAAGAGCGGGCCCCACAGATACGCAGTATTTT
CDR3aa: CASRRAGPTDTQYF

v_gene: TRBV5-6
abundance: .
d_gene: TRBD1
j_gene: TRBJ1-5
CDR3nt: TGTGCCAGCAGCCCACGCAGGGGGCCGGTGCAGCCCCAGCATTTT
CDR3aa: CASSPRRGPVQPQHF

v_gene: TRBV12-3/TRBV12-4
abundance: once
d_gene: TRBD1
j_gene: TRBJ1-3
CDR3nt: TGTGCCACCGACAGGGCCGGAAACACCATATATTTT
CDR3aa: CATDRAGNTIYF

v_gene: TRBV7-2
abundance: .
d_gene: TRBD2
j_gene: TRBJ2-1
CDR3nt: TGTGCCAGCAGCCCCCGACTAGCGGGAGGGGAGGGGGAGCAGTTCTTC
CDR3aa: CASSPRLAGGEGEQFF

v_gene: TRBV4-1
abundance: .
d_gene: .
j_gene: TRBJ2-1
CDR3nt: TGCGCCAGCAGCCAAGATGAACCCAGCTCCTACAATGAGCAGTTCTTC
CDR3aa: CASSQDEPSSYNEQFF

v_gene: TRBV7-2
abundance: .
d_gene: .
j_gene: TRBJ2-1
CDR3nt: TGTGCCAGCAGCTTGTCATACAATGAGCAGTTCTTC
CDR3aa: CASSLSYNEQFF

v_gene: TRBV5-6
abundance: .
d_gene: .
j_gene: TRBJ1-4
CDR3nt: TGTGCCAGCAGCTTGGAGGGGGCAACTAATGAAAAACTGTTTTTT
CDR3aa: CASSLEGATNEKLFF

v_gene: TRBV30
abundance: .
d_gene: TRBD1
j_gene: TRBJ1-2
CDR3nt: TGTGCCAGGGGGCGTATCGGCTATGGCTACACCTTC
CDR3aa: CARGRIGYGYTF

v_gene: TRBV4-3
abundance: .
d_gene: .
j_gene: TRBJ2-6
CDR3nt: TGCGCCAGCAGCCAAGATTTCAGCTCTGGGGCCAACGTCCTGACTTTC
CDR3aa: CASSQDFSSGANVLTF

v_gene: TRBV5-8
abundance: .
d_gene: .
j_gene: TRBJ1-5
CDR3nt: TGTGCCAGCAGCTGGGGCCAGCCCCAGCATTTT
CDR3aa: CASSWGQPQHF

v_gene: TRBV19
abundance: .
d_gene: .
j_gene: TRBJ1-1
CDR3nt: TGTGCCAGTAGTAACCCCCGGACAGTTATCACTGAAGCTTTCTTT
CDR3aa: CASSNPRTVITEAFF

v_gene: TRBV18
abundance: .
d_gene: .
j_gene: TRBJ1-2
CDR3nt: TGTGCCAGCTCACCACGACAGGAGGATGGCTACACCTTC
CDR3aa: CASSPRQEDGYTF

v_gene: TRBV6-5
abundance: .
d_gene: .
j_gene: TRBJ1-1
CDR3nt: TGTGCCAGCAGTTTTTGGGGGGGAGACACTGAAGCTTTCTTT
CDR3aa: CASSFWGGDTEAFF

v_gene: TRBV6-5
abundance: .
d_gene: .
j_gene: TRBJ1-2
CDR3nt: TGTGCCAGCAGTTACCACCGCAGGGGTACTAACTATGGCTACACCTTC
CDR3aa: CASSYHRRGTNYGYTF

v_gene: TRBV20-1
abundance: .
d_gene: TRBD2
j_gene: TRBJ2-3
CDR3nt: TGCAGTGCTAGTGGTAGCGGGAGGGCCGGCACAGATACGCAGTATTTT
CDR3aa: CSASGSGRAGTDTQYF

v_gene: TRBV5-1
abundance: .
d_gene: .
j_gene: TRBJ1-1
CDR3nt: TGCGCCAGCAGCTTGGCCGAGACAGACACTGAAGCTTTCTTT
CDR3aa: CASSLAETDTEAFF

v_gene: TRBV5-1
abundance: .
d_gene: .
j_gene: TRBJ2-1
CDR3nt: TGCGCCAGCAGCTTGGGCGGCGGTCCCGGGTACAATGAGCAGTTCTTC
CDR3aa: CASSLGGGPGYNEQFF

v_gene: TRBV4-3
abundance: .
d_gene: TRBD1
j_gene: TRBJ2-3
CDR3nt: TGCGCCAGCAGCCAAGACGACAGGGGGCGGGATACGCAGTATTTT
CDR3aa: CASSQDDRGRDTQYF

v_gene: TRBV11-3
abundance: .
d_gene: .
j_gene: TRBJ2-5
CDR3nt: TGTGCCAGCAGCTTAGGGGGGGAGCAGGGGACCCAGTACTTC
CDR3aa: CASSLGGEQGTQYF

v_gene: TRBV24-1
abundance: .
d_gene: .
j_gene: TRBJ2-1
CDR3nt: TGTGCCACCAGTGATTTTGATCGGACAAGCTCCTACAATGAGCAGTTCTTC
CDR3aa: CATSDFDRTSSYNEQFF

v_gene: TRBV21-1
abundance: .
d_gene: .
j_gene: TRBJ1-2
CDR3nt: TGTGCCAGCAGCAATCCCCCGGCGGGCCTCTATGGCTACACCTTC
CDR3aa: CASSNPPAGLYGYTF

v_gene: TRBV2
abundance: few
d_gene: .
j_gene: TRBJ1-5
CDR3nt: TGTGCCAGCCGAGGGGGAGTAGTTGGCAATCAGCCCCAGCATTTT
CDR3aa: CASRGGVVGNQPQHF

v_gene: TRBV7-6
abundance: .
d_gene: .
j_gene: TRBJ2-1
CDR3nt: TGTGCCAGCAGCTTAGTTGGGGGCAATGCCTACAATGAGCAGTTCTTC
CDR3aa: CASSLVGGNAYNEQFF

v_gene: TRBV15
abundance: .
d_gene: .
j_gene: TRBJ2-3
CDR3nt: TGTGCCACCAGCAGAGGGACTAGCACAGATACGCAGTATTTT
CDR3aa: CATSRGTSTDTQYF

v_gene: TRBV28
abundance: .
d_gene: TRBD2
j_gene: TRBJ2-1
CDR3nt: TGTGCCAGCCAAAGCGGGAGTGGCAATGAGCAGTTCTTC
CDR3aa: CASQSGSGNEQFF

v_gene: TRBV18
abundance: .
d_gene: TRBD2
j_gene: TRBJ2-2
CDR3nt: TGTGCCAGCTCACCCCTAGCGGGGGTTAACACCGGGGAGCTGTTTTTT
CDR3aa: CASSPLAGVNTGELFF

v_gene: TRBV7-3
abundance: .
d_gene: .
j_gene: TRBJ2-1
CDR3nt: TGTGCCAGCAGCTTATCCTACGCTAGCTCCTACAATGAGCAGTTCTTC
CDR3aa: CASSLSYASSYNEQFF

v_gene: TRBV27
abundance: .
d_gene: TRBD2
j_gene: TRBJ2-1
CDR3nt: TGTGCCAGCAGTTATTTCCTAGCGGTAGGAGAGCAGTTCTTC
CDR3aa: CASSYFLAVGEQFF

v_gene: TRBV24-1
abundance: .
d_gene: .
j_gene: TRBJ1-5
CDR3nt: TGTGCCACCAGTGGTGGAGGGGAATACTGGAGAGGTCAGCCCCAGCATTTT
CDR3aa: CATSGGGEYWRGQPQHF

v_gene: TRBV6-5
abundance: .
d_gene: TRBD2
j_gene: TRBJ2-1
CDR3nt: TGTGCCAGCAGTTATGGCACTAGCGGAGACAATGAGCAGTTCTTC
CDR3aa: CASSYGTSGDNEQFF

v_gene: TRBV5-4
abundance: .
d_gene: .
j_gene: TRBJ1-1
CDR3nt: TGTGCCAGCAGCGTAGGGGGGAACACTGAAGCTTTCTTT
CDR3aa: CASSVGGNTEAFF

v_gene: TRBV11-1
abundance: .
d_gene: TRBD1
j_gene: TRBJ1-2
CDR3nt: TGTGCCAGCAGCCGGGCGGGACAGGCCTATGGCTACACCTTC
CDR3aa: CASSRAGQAYGYTF

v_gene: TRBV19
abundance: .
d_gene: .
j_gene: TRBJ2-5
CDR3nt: TGTGCCAGTAGTTTCCCAGGAGGGCTGGAGACCCAGTACTTC
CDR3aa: CASSFPGGLETQYF

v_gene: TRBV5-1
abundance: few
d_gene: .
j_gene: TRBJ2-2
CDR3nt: TGCGCCAGCAGCCCGGGACCGGGGGACACCGGGGAGCTGTTTTTT
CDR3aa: CASSPGPGDTGELFF

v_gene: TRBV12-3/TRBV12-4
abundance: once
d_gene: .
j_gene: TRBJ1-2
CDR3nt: TGTGCCAGCAGACCGGTCCTCCTCTATGGCTACACCTTC
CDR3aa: CASRPVLLYGYTF

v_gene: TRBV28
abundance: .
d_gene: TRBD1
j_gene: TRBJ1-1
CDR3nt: TGTGCCAGCAGTCCCAAGGACAGGGTTTTCACTGAAGCTTTCTTT
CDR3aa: CASSPKDRVFTEAFF

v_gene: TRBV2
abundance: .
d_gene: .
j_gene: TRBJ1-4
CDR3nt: TGTGCCAGCCTCCCAGGGGTTGCTAATGAAAAACTGTTTTTT
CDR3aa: CASLPGVANEKLFF

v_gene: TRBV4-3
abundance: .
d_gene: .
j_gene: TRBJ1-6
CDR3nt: TGCGCCAGCAGCCTGAAACAGGGTACTAATTCACCCCTCCACTTT
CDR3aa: CASSLKQGTNSPLHF

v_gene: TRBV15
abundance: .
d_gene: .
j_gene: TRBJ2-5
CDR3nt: TGTGCCACCAGCGCCCTGGGTGGGGCGGAGACCCAGTACTTC
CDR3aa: CATSALGGAETQYF

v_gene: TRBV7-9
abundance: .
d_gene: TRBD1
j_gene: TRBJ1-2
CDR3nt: TGTGCCAGCAGCCCGCGCGGGACAGCCAACTATGGCTACACCTTC
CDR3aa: CASSPRGTANYGYTF

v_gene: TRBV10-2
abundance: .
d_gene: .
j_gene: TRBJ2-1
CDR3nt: TGCGCCAGCAGCCCCCGCCACGGGGCCTACAATGAGCAGTTCTTC
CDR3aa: CASSPRHGAYNEQFF

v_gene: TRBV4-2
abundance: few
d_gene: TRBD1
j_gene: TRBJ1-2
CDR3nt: TGTGCCAGCAGCCCTCACCCCGGACAGGCGCCGAACTATGGCTACACCTTC
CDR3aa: CASSPHPGQAPNYGYTF

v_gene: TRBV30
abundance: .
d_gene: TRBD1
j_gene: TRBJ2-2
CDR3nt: TGTGCCTGGAGTGTACCTGAAGGGGGCACGACCGGGGAGCTGTTTTTT
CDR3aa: CAWSVPEGGTTGELFF

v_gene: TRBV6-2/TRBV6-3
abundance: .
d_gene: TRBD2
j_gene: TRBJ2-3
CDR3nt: TGTGCCAGCAGTCAAACGACTAGCGGGGCCGGGGATACGCAGTATTTT
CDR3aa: CASSQTTSGAGDTQYF

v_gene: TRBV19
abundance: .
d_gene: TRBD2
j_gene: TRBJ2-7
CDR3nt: TGTGCCAGTAGTATGGGGGGACTAGCGGGCGGCTACGAGCAGTACTTC
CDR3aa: CASSMGGLAGGYEQYF

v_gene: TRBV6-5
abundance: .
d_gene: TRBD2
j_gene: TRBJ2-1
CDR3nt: TGTGCCAGCAGTCCAGCGGGAGGGCTCAATGAGCAGTTCTTC
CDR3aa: CASSPAGGLNEQFF

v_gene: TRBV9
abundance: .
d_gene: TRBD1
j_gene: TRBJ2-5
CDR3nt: TGTGCCAGCAGCGGGCCGACAGGGGGCCCAAGCCGGTCCCAAGAGACCCAGTACTTC
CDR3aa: CASSGPTGGPSRSQETQYF

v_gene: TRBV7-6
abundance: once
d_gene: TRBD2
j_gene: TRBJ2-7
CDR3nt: TGTGCCAGCAGCTTATGGGGCGGGAGTGGTTACGAGCAGTACTTC
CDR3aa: CASSLWGGSGYEQYF

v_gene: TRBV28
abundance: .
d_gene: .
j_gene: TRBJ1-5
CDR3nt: TGTGCCAGCAGTAGGCGGTCCGGGAATCAGCCCCAGCATTTT
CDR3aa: CASSRRSGNQPQHF